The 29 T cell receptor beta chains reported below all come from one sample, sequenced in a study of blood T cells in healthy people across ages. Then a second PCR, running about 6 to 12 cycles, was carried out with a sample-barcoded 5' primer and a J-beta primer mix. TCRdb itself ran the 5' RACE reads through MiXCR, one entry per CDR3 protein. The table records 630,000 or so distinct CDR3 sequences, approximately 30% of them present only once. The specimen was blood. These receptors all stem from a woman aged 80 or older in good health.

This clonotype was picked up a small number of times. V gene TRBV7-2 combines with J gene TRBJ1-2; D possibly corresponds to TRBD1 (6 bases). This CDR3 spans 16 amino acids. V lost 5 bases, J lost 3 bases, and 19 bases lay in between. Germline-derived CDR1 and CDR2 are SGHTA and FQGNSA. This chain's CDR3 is CASSLLQGAKDYGYTF. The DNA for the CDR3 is TGTGCCAGCAGCCTCTTACAGGGCGCGAAGGACTATGGCTACACCTTC.

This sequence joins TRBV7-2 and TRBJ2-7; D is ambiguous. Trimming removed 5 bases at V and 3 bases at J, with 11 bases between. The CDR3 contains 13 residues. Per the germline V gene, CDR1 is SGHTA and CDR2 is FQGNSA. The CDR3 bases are TGTGCCAGCAGCGTTTATAGCCGCTACGAGCAGTACTTC. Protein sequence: CASSVYSRYEQYF.

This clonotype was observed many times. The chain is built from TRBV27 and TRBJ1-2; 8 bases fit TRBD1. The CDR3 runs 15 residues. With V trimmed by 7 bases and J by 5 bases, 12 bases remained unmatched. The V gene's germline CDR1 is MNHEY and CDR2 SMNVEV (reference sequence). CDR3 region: CASTSTGTGGYGYTF. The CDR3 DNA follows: TGTGCCAGCACCTCCACGGGTACAGGGGGATATGGCTACACCTTC.

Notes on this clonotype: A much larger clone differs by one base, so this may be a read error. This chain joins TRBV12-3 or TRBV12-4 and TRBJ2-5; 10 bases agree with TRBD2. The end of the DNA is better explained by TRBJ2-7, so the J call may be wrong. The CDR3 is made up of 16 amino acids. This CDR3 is CASSPRRAGGLYEQYF. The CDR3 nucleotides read TGTGCCAGCAGTCCCCGACGAGCGGGGGGGTTATACGAGCAGTACTTC.

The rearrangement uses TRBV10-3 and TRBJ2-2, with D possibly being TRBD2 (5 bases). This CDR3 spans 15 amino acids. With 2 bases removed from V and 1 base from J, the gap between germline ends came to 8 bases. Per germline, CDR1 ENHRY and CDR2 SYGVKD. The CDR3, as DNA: TGTGCCATCAGTGAGGGCGGGCTGAACACCGGGGAGCTGTTTTTT. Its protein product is CAISEGGLNTGELFF.

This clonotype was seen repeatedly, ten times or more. CDR3: CSVEEVSWRGEAFF. The CDR3 region has the DNA TGCAGCGTTGAAGAAGTTTCGTGGCGCGGCGAGGCTTTCTTT. The chain is built from TRBV29-1 and TRBJ1-1, with D uncertain. The CDR3 runs to 14 residues. Trimming took off 0 bases at V and 11 bases at J, with 19 bases between the two ends. Germline-derived CDR1 and CDR2 are SQVTM and ANQGSEA. The full variable domain, rest sourced from reference TRBV29-1 and TRBJ1-1, is SAVISQKPSRDICQRGTSLTIQCQVDSQVTMMFWYRQQPGQSLTLIATANQGSEATYESGFVIDKFPISRPNLTFSTLTVSNMSPEDSSIYLCSVEEVSWRGEAFFGQGTRLTVV.

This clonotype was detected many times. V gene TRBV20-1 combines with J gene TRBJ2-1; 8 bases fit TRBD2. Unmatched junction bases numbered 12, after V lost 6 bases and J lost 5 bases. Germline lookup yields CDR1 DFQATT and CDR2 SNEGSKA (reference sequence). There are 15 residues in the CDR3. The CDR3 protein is CSARRASGGHNEQFF. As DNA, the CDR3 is TGCAGTGCCCGACGTGCAAGCGGGGGACACAATGAGCAGTTCTTC.

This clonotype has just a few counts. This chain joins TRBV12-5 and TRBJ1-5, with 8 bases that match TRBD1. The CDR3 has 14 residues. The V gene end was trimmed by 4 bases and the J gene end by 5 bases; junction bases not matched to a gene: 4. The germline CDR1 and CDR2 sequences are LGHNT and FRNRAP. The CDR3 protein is CASGSGTGHQPQHF. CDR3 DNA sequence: TGTGCTAGTGGTTCAGGGACAGGTCATCAGCCCCAGCATTTT.

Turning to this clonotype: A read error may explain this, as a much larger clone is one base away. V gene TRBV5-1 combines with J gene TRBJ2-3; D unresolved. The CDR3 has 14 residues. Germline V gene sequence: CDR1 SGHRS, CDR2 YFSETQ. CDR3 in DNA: TGCACCAGCAGCTTGGCCAAGGGATTGGATACGCAGTATTTT. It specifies CTSSLAKGLDTQYF.

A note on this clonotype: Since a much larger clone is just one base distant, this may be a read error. Written as DNA, the CDR3 is TGCAGTGCTAGTCTGGATTCCTATGGCTACACCTTC. Its translation is CSASLDSYGYTF. The chain carries TRBV20-1 and TRBJ1-2; D gene uncertain. The CDR3 totals 12 residues. Trimming took off 3 bases at V and 4 bases at J, with 9 bases between the two ends. Germline CDR1 reads DFQATT; CDR2 reads SNEGSKA (reference sequence).

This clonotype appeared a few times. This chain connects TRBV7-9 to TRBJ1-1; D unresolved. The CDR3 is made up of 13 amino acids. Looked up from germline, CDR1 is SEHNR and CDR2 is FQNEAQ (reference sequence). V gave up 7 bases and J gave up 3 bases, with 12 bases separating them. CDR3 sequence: CASTPLADTEAFF. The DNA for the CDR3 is TGTGCCAGCACCCCTCTTGCCGACACTGAAGCTTTCTTT. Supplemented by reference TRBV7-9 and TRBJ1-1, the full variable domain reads DTGVSQNPRHKITKRGQNVTFRCDPISEHNRLYWYRQTLGQGPEFLTYFQNEAQLEKSRLLSDRFSAERPKGSFSTLEIQRTEQGDSAMYLCASTPLADTEAFFGQGTRLTVV.

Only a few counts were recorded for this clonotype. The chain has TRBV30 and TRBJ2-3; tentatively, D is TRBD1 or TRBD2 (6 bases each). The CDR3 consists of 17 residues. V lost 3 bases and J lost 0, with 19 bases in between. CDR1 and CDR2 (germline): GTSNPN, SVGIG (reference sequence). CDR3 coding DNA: TGTGCCTGGAGATCCGGGGGCGGAGGCGTTAGCACAGATACGCAGTATTTT. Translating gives CAWRSGGGGVSTDTQYF.

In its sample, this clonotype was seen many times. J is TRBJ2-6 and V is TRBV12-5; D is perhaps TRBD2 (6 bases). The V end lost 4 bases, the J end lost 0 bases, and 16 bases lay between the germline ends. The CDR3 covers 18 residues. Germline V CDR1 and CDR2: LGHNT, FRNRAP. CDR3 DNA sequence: TGTGCTAGTGGTTCTTCGGGACTCGTAAGCTCTGGGGCCAACGTCCTGACTTTC. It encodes CASGSSGLVSSGANVLTF.

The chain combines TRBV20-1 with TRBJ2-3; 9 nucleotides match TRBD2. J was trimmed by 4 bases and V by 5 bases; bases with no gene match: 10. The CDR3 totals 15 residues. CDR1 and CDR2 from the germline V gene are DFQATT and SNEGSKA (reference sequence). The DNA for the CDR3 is TGCAGTGCTCCCAGAGCGGGGGGCGGCCCAGATACGCAGTATTTT. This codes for CSAPRAGGGPDTQYF.

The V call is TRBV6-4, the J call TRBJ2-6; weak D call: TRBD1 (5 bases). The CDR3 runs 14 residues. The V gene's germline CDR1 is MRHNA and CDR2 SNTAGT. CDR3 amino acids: CAGSPGPGANVLTF. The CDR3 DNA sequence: TGTGCTGGCAGTCCAGGGCCTGGGGCCAACGTCCTGACTTTC.

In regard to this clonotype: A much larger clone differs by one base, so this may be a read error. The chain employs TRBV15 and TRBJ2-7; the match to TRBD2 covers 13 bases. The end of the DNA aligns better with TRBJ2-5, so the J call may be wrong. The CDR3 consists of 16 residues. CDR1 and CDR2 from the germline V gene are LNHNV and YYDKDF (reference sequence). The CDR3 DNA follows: TGTGCCACCAGCGGAGGGACTAGCGGGGCTGGAGAGACCCAGTACTTC. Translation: CATSGGTSGAGETQYF.

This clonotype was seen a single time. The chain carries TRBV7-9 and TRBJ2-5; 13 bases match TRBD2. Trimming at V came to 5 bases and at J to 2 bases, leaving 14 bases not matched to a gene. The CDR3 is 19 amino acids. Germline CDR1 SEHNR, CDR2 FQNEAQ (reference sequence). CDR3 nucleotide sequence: TGTGCCAGCAGCGACCGACTAGCGGGAGGAATGGGCTCGCAAGAGACCCAGTACTTC. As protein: CASSDRLAGGMGSQETQYF. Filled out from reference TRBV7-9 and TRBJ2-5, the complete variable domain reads DTGVSQNPRHKITKRGQNVTFRCDPISEHNRLYWYRQTLGQGPEFLTYFQNEAQLEKSRLLSDRFSAERPKGSFSTLEIQRTEQGDSAMYLCASSDRLAGGMGSQETQYFGPGTRLLVL.

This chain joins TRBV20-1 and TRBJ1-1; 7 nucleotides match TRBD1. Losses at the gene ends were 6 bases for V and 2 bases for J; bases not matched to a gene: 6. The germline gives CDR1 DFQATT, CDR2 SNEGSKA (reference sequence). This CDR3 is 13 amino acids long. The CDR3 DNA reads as TGCAGTGCCCCGGGACAGAGAAACACTGAAGCTTTCTTT. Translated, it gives CSAPGQRNTEAFF.

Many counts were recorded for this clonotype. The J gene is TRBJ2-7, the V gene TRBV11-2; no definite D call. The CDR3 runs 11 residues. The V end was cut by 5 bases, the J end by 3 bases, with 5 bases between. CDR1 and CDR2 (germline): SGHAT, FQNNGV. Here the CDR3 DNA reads TGTGCCAGCAGCCAAATCTACGAGCAGTACTTC. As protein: CASSQIYEQYF. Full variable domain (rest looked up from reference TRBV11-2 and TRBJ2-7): EAGVAQSPRYKIIEKRQSVAFWCNPISGHATLYWYQQILGQGPKLLIQFQNNGVVDDSQLPKDRFSAERLKGVDSTLKIQPAKLEDSAVYLCASSQIYEQYFGPGTRLTVT.

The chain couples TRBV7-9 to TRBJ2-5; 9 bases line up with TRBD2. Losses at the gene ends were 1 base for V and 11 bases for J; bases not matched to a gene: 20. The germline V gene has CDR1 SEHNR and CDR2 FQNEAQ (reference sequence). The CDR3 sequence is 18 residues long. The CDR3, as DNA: TGTGCCAGCAGCTTAGTCGAAGTGGGGCTAGCGGGGTACAATGAGCAGTACTTC. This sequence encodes CASSLVEVGLAGYNEQYF.

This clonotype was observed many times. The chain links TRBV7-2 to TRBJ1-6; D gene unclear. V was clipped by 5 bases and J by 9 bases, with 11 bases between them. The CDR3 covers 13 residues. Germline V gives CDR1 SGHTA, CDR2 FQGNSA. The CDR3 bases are TGTGCCAGCAGCCAACCAAGGGTTTCACCCCTCCACTTT. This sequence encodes CASSQPRVSPLHF.

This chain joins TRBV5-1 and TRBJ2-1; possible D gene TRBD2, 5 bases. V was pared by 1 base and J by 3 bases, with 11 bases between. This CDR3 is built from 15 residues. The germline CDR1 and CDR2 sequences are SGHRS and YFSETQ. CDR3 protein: CASSLQAEFYNEQFF. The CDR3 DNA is TGCGCCAGCAGCTTGCAAGCGGAGTTCTACAATGAGCAGTTCTTC.

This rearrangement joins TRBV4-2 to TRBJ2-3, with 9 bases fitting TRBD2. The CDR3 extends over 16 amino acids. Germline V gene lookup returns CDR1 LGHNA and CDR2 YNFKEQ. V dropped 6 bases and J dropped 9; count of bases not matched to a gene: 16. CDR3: CASSEGYGGGAGTQYF. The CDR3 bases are TGTGCCAGCAGTGAGGGCTATGGCGGGGGGGCCGGGACGCAGTATTTT.

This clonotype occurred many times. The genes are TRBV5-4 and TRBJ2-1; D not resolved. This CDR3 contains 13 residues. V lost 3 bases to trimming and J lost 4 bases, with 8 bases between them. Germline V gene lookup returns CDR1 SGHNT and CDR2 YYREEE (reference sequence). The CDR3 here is CASSSDLYNEQFF. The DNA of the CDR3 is TGTGCCAGCAGCTCGGACCTTTACAATGAGCAGTTCTTC.

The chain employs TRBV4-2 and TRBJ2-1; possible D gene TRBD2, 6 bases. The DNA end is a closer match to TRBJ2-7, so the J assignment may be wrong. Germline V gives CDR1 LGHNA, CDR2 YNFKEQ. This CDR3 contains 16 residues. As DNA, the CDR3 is TGTGCCAGCAGCCGAGAGGCGGGGAGCTCCTACAATGAGCAGTACTTC. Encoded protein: CASSREAGSSYNEQYF.

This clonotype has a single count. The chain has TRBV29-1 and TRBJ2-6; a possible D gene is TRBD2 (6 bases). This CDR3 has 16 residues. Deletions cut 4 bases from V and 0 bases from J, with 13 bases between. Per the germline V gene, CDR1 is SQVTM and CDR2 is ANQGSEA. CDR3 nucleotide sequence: TGCAGCGTTGTCGGAGGGGTTGGCTCTGGGGCCAACGTCCTGACTTTC. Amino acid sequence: CSVVGGVGSGANVLTF.

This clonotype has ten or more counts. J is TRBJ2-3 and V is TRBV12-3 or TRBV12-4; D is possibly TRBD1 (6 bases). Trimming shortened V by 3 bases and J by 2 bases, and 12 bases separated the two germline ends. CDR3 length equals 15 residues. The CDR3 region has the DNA TGTGCCAGCAGTTTCCCGGGACAATACACAGATACGCAGTATTTT. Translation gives CASSFPGQYTDTQYF.

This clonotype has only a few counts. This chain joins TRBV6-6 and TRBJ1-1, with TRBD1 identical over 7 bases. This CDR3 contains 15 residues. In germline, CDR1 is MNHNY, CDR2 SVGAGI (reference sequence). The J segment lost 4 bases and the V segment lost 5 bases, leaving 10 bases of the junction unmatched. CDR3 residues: CASSRTGALATEAFF. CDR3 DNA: TGTGCCAGCAGTCGAACAGGGGCCCTAGCCACTGAAGCTTTCTTT.

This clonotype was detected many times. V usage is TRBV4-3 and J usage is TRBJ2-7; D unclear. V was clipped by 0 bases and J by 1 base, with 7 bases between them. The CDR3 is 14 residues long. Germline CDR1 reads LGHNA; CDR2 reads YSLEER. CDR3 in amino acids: CASSQDLVSYEQYF. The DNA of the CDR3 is TGCGCCAGCAGCCAAGATTTAGTTTCCTACGAGCAGTACTTC.